Below are 10 T cell receptor beta chains sequenced from a single sample in a study of beta chain features in type 1 diabetes (dated by TCRdb to 2016 to 2019). Overall study results and their limits: A moderate but significant shortening of TCRB CDR3 length was observed in type 1 diabetes patients in all four CD4+ subsets.

Their recognized antigens are unknown. Library preparation used the immunoSEQ multiplex PCR assay. The entire amount of isolated RNA was reverse transcribed using the High Capacity cDNA Reverse Transcription Kit, so the sequenced TCRB transcripts were expressed ones. As stored in TCRdb, this immuneACCESS dataset retains in-frame rearrangements with V and J assigned. A fraction of the clones does not appear; measured against another copy, unresolved V genes explain less than half of the discrepancy, and the remainder lacks a known reason. This sample has nearly 700,000 clones in its table, and roughly 12% of those were observed once. Approximately 0.022% of the sample rests with the top ten. The sample consisted of naive CD4+ T cells from blood. The label giving this sample's cell subset or site can be read as: true naive CD4+ T cells. These receptors were collected from a man aged 18 to 30 with type 1 diabetes.

The chain carries TRBV7-9 and TRBJ2-5; 8 positions match TRBD2. The V gene's germline CDR1 is SEHNR and CDR2 FQNEAQ (reference sequence). The CDR3 has 14 amino acids. The junction had 8 bases not matched to a gene; V was cut back by 6 bases and J by 5 bases. The CDR3: CASSEGLVGETQYF. The DNA for the CDR3 is TGTGCCAGCAGTGAGGGACTAGTGGGGGAGACCCAGTACTTC.

This clone turned up a few times. The V gene is TRBV11-3, the J gene TRBJ1-3; 7 bases agree with TRBD1. The V and J ends lost 1 base and 0 bases, in that order; junction bases with no gene match: 3. This CDR3 has 16 residues. From germline, CDR1 is SGHNT and CDR2 YENEEA. CDR3 coding DNA: TGTGCCAGCAGCTTAGCCGACAGGGCCTCTGGAAACACCATATATTTT. Translated, it gives CASSLADRASGNTIYF.

This clone came up a few times. The chain links TRBV11-2 to TRBJ2-5; unclear D gene. V lost 4 bases, J lost 4 bases, and 1 base lay in between. The CDR3 extends over 10 amino acids. The germline V gene encodes CDR1 SGHAT and CDR2 FQNNGV. The CDR3 DNA follows: TGTGCCAGCAGCTCAGAGACCCAGTACTTC. It yields the protein CASSSETQYF.

This chain joins TRBV10-3 and TRBJ1-2; 9 bases agree with TRBD1. The ends lost 8 bases at V and 8 bases at J; junction bases unmatched: 9. This CDR3 has 13 amino acids. The germline V gene has CDR1 ENHRY and CDR2 SYGVKD. The CDR3 coding sequence is TGTGCCATCTTTTCTGGGACAGGGACCGGCTACACCTTC. Encoded protein: CAIFSGTGTGYTF.

The chain has TRBV27 and TRBJ1-2, with TRBD1 matching 7 bases. The germline CDR1 and CDR2 sequences are MNHEY and SMNVEV (reference sequence). V gave up 7 bases and J gave up 0 bases; unmatched junction bases: 8. There are 15 residues in the CDR3. CDR3 loop: CASKVQGITNYGYTF. The DNA of the CDR3 is TGTGCCAGCAAGGTACAGGGGATTACTAACTATGGCTACACCTTC.

This clone was found a few times. V is TRBV30 and J is TRBJ2-5, with 11 nucleotides matching TRBD1. The CDR3 length is 16 residues. V was clipped by 7 bases and J by 0 bases; unmatched bases: 10. The germline V gene encodes CDR1 GTSNPN and CDR2 SVGIG (reference sequence). CDR3: CASNRDRGSHQETQYF. As DNA, the CDR3 is TGTGCCTCAAACCGGGACAGGGGGTCCCACCAAGAGACCCAGTACTTC.

This rearrangement joins TRBV7-2 to TRBJ2-7; 9 positions agree with TRBD1. This CDR3 is built from 13 residues. Trimming took 6 bases from V and 7 from J; bases not matched to a gene: 7. The germline gives CDR1 SGHTA, CDR2 FQGNSA. CDR3 loop: CASRPGTGLEQYF. For the CDR3, the DNA is TGTGCCAGCAGGCCCGGGACAGGGTTGGAGCAGTACTTC.

V and J are TRBV7-2 and TRBJ1-5, with D maybe TRBD1 (6 bases). Germline lookup yields CDR1 SGHTA and CDR2 FQGNSA. The V and J ends lost 4 bases and 7 bases respectively, with 17 bases between them. The CDR3 sequence is 15 residues long. The CDR3 loop reads CASSSLRGAEQPQHF. CDR3 bases: TGTGCCAGCAGCTCGCTTCGGGGGGCAGAGCAGCCCCAGCATTTT.

This clone was picked up a small number of times. The chain recombines TRBV6-6 with TRBJ1-6; 7 nucleotides line up with TRBD1. Looked up from germline, CDR1 is MNHNY and CDR2 is SVGAGI (reference sequence). V gave up 6 bases and J gave up 7 bases; unmatched junction bases: 6. The CDR3 is 14 residues long. This chain's CDR3 is CASSRTGENSPLHF. Here the CDR3 DNA reads TGTGCCAGCAGCCGGACAGGAGAAAATTCACCCCTCCACTTT.

The CDR3 spells CSVEGRGYGYTF. CDR3 DNA sequence: TGCAGCGTTGAAGGCAGGGGGTATGGCTACACCTTC. The chain has TRBV29-1 and TRBJ1-2; 7 bases are shared with TRBD1. The V and J ends lost 1 base and 5 bases, in that order; junction bases with no gene match: 1. The CDR3 sequence is 12 residues long. Germline CDR1 is SQVTM and CDR2 is ANQGSEA.